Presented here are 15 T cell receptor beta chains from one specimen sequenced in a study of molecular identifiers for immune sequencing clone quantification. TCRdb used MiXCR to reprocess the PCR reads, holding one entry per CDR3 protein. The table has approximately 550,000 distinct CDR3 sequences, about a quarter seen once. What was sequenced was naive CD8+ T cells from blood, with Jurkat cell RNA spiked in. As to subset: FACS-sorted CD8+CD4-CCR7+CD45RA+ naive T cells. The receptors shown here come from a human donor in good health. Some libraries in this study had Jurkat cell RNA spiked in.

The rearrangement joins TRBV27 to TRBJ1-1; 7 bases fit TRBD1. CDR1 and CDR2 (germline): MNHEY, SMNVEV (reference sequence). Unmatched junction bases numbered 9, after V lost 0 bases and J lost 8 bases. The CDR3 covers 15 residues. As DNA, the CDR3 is TGTGCCAGCAGTTTATCCCCCGGGACAGATATAGAAGCTTTCTTT. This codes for CASSLSPGTDIEAFF.

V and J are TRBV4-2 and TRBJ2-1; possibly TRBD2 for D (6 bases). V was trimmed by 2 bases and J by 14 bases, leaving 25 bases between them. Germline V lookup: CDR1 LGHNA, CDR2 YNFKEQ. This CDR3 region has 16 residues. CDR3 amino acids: CASSQPGLTELGLEFF. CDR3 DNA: TGTGCCAGCAGCCAACCGGGACTCACTGAGTTGGGCTTGGAGTTCTTC.

CDR3 in amino acids: CASSRQGGQETQYF. The CDR3 region has the DNA TGTGCCAGCAGTCGGCAGGGAGGCCAAGAGACCCAGTACTTC. This chain joins TRBV12-3 or TRBV12-4 and TRBJ2-5, with D perhaps matching TRBD2 (6 bases). The CDR3 runs 14 residues. Trimming shortened V by 5 bases and J by 1 base, and 11 bases separated the two germline ends.

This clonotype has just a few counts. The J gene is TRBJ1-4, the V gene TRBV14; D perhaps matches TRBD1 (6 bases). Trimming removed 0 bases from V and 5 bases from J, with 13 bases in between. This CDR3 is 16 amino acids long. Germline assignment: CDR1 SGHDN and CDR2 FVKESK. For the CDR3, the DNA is TGTGCCAGCAGCCAAGAACACGGGACACCCAATGAAAAACTGTTTTTT. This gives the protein CASSQEHGTPNEKLFF.

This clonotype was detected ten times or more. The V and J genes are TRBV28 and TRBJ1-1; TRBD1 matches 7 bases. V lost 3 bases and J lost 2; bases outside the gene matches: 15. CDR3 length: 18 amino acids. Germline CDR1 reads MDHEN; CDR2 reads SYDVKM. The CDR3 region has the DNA TGTGCCAGCAGTTTCCCCGCCGGGACAGCAATACTCAACACTGAAGCTTTCTTT. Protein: CASSFPAGTAILNTEAFF.

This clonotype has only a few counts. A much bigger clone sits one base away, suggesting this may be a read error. The CDR3 region is CASSQEMNTEAFF. In DNA, the CDR3 is TGCGCCAGCAGCCAAGAGATGAACACTGAAGCTTTCTTT. The rearrangement joins TRBV4-1 to TRBJ1-1; D unresolved. Trimming shortened V by 0 bases and J by 0 bases, and 2 bases separated the two germline ends. This CDR3 has 13 residues. CDR1 and CDR2 from the germline V gene are MGHRA and YSYEKL.

Here the CDR3 reads CASDDGNQKKLFF. Written as DNA, the CDR3 is TGTGCCAGCGACGATGGTAATCAAAAAAAACTGTTTTTT. This sequence joins TRBV6-2 or TRBV6-3 and TRBJ1-4, with D unclear. Germline V CDR1 and CDR2: MNHEY, SVGEGT. V lost 8 bases and J lost 9, with 16 bases in between. The CDR3 totals 13 residues.

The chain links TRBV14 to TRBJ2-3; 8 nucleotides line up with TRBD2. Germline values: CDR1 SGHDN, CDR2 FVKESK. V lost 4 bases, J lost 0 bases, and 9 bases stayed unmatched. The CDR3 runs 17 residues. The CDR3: CASSPLLLAASTDTQYF. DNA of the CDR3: TGTGCCAGCAGCCCTCTCCTACTAGCGGCTAGCACAGATACGCAGTATTTT.

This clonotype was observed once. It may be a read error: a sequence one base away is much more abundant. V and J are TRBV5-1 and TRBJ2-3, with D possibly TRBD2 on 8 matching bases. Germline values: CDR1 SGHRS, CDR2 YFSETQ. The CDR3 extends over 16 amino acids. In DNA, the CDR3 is TGCGCCAGCAGCGAGGACAGGTGGACTAGCACAGCTACGCAGTATTTT. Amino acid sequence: CASSEDRWTSTATQYF.

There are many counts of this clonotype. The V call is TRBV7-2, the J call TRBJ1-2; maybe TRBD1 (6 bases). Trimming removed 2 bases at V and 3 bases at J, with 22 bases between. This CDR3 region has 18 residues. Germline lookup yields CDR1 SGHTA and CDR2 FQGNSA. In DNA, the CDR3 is TGTGCCAGCAGCTTATTTACCACTCCAGGGGTAGACGACTATGGCTACACCTTC. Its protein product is CASSLFTTPGVDDYGYTF.

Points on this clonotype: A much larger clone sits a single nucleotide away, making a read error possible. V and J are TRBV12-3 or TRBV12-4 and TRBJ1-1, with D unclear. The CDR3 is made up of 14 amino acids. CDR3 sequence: CTSSLEGFGTEAFF. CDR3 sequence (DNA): TGTACCAGCAGTTTAGAAGGGTTTGGCACTGAAGCTTTCTTT.

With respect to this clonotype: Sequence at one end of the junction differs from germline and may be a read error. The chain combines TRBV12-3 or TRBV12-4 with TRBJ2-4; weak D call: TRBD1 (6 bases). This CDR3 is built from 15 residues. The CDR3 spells CASSSGVPAKNIQYF. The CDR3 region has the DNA TGTGCCAGCAGTTCAGGGGTCCCAGCCAAAAACATTCAGTATTTC.

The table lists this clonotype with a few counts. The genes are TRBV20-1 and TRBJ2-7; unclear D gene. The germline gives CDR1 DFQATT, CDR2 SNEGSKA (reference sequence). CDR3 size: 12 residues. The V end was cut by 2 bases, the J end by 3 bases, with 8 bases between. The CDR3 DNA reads TGCAGTGCTAGAATTCTGGGCTACGAGCAGTACTTC. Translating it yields CSARILGYEQYF.

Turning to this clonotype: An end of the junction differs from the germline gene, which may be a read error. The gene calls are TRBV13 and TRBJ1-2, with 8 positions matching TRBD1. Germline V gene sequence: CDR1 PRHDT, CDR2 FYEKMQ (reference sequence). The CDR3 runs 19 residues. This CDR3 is CASSQDAWQGAGSDYGYTF. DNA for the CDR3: TGTGCCAGCAGCCAAGATGCGTGGCAGGGGGCTGGGTCTGACTATGGCTATACCTTC.

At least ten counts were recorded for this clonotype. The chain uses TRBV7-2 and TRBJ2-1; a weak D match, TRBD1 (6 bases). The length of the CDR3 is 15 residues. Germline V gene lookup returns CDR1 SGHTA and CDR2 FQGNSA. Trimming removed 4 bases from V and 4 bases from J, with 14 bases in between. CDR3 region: CASSSNARGYNEQFF. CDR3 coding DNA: TGTGCCAGCAGCTCGAATGCCAGGGGTTACAATGAGCAGTTCTTC.